Following are 17 T cell receptor beta chains from one sample sequenced in a study of T cell repertoires in cytomegalovirus infection. In TCRdb, the reads were re-called with MiXCR into one record per CDR3 protein. The profile shows approximately 1,000,000 distinct CDR3 sequences, under 40% of them singletons. No antigens are known for them. Sequencing was performed on cultured CD8+ T cells from PBMCs, taken from culture after CMV antigen stimulation. These receptor sequences come from a human donor in good health (CMV status not recorded). Some clones in this sample may be carry-over from other donors' samples.

Only a few counts were recorded for this clonotype. The rearrangement links TRBV27 to TRBJ2-3; 7 nucleotides align to TRBD1. V was clipped by 5 bases and J by 3 bases; unmatched bases: 14. Per germline, CDR1 MNHEY and CDR2 SMNVEV (reference sequence). The CDR3 is made up of 17 amino acids. The CDR3 DNA sequence: TGTGCCAGCAGTCCGGCAGGGGTCCTCAGGGGGACAGATACGCAGTATTTT. This codes for CASSPAGVLRGTDTQYF.

The J gene is TRBJ2-4, the V gene TRBV27, with TRBD1 identical over 10 bases. CDR1 and CDR2 from the germline V gene are MNHEY and SMNVEV (reference sequence). After removal of 9 bases from V and 6 bases from J, the junction contained 2 bases not matched to a gene. This CDR3 is 12 amino acids long. In nucleotides, the CDR3 is TGTGCCAGTGGACAGGGGGTAAACATTCAGTACTTC. Translating it yields CASGQGVNIQYF.

This clonotype was recorded a few times. The chain has TRBV7-6 and TRBJ1-2; perhaps TRBD1 as D (5 bases). The germline V gene encodes CDR1 SGHVS and CDR2 FNYEAQ. The CDR3 is 14 residues long. V lost 2 bases and J lost 5, with 12 bases in between. The CDR3 coding sequence is TGTGCCAGCAGCTTAACCTCCAGGGTTTATGGCTACACCTTC. Translated, it gives CASSLTSRVYGYTF.

This clonotype was detected many times. This chain joins TRBV7-8 and TRBJ2-7; the match to TRBD1 covers 9 bases. Trimming removed 1 base from V and 7 bases from J; junction bases left unmatched: 2. Germline CDR1 SGHVS, CDR2 FQNEAQ. The CDR3 spans 13 residues. The CDR3 DNA reads TGTGCCAGCAGCTTAGGGGACAGGGTGGAGCAGTACTTC. Residues: CASSLGDRVEQYF.

The J gene is TRBJ1-2, the V gene TRBV12-3 or TRBV12-4; 7 nucleotides line up with TRBD1. V was pared by 6 bases and J by 7 bases, with 5 bases of the junction left unmatched. The CDR3 sequence is 12 residues long. The CDR3 region is CASSDRESGYTF. The CDR3 DNA is TGTGCCAGCAGCGACAGGGAATCTGGCTACACCTTC.

This clonotype was picked up many times. The J gene is TRBJ2-2, the V gene TRBV7-6; TRBD1 agrees at 7 bases. Looked up from germline, CDR1 is SGHVS and CDR2 is FNYEAQ. J gave up 3 bases and V 2 bases, and 9 bases lay outside the gene matches. CDR3 size: 17 residues. The CDR3 sequence is CASSLSRTGWDTGELFF. CDR3 DNA: TGTGCCAGCAGCTTAAGTCGGACAGGATGGGACACCGGGGAGCTGTTTTTT.

This clonotype was found many times. This sequence joins TRBV7-6 and TRBJ2-2; 7 bases are shared with TRBD2. Germline V gene lookup returns CDR1 SGHVS and CDR2 FNYEAQ. V was pared by 2 bases and J by 2 bases, with 2 bases of the junction left unmatched. This CDR3 contains 15 residues. The CDR3 sequence is CASSLTGGNTGELFF. The CDR3 DNA follows: TGTGCCAGCAGCTTAACGGGGGGAAACACCGGGGAGCTGTTTTTT.

V is TRBV27 and J is TRBJ2-5, with a weak D call TRBD1 (5 bases). With 2 bases removed from V and 3 bases from J, the gap between germline ends came to 10 bases. The CDR3 is made up of 14 amino acids. Germline CDR1 MNHEY, CDR2 SMNVEV (reference sequence). CDR3: CASSLVSGKETQYF. The CDR3 DNA reads as TGTGCCAGCAGTTTAGTGTCAGGGAAAGAGACCCAGTACTTC.

V is TRBV25-1 and J is TRBJ1-2; D perhaps matches TRBD1 (6 bases). Trimming removed 2 bases from V and 4 bases from J, with 17 bases in between. Per the germline V gene, CDR1 is MGHDK and CDR2 is SYGVNS. The CDR3 spans 16 residues. CDR3 DNA: TGTGCCAGCAGTGAAACCGGGGGCAGAAGGAGCTATGGCTACACCTTC. Translated, it gives CASSETGGRRSYGYTF.

The genes are TRBV27 and TRBJ2-2, with 9 nucleotides matching TRBD1. CDR3 length: 15 amino acids. Germline loops: CDR1 MNHEY, CDR2 SMNVEV (reference sequence). V lost 5 bases, J lost 5 bases, and 6 bases stayed unmatched. The CDR3 protein is CASSPGTGWTGELFF. CDR3 DNA: TGTGCCAGCAGTCCTGGGACAGGGTGGACCGGGGAGCTGTTTTTT.

The V call is TRBV12-3 or TRBV12-4, the J call TRBJ2-5; D possibly uses TRBD1 or TRBD2 (6 bases each). CDR3 size: 18 residues. V was shortened by 3 bases and J by 0 bases, with 20 bases between the two germline ends. The CDR3 DNA is TGTGCCAGCAGTTTTCTTGGTGGGGGGCTACACCACCAAGAGACCCAGTACTTC. As protein: CASSFLGGGLHHQETQYF.

There are a few counts of this clonotype. V usage is TRBV11-1 and J usage is TRBJ1-2; the match to TRBD1 covers 9 bases. The V gene's germline CDR1 is SGHAT and CDR2 FQDESV (reference sequence). The CDR3 is 16 amino acids. Trimming cost V 2 bases and J 9 bases; bases outside gene matches: 13. This CDR3 is CASSLRHRDRDVRYTF. DNA of the CDR3: TGTGCCAGCAGCTTACGGCACCGGGACAGGGACGTCCGCTACACCTTC.

There are a few counts of this clonotype. The V and J genes are TRBV7-9 and TRBJ2-7; weak D call: TRBD2 (6 bases). This CDR3 spans 14 amino acids. Per germline, CDR1 SEHNR and CDR2 FQNEAQ (reference sequence). V lost 5 bases to trimming and J lost 4 bases, with 15 bases between them. In DNA, the CDR3 is TGTGCCAGCAGCCCCGGAGGGGCTGGTTACGAGCAGTACTTC. Its translation: CASSPGGAGYEQYF.

The V call is TRBV5-1, the J call TRBJ1-1; perhaps TRBD1 as D (5 bases). CDR1 and CDR2 from the germline V gene are SGHRS and YFSETQ. The CDR3 contains 15 residues. Deletions cut 0 bases from V and 3 bases from J, with 12 bases between. This chain's CDR3 is CASSLADSMYTEAFF. CDR3 in DNA: TGCGCCAGCAGCTTGGCAGACAGCATGTACACTGAAGCTTTCTTT.

This clonotype turned up a few times. The chain recombines TRBV7-2 with TRBJ1-3; 10 positions match TRBD1. Trimming removed 5 bases from V and 4 bases from J; junction bases left unmatched: 14. This CDR3 contains 18 residues. From germline, CDR1 is SGHTA and CDR2 FQGNSA. CDR3 loop: CASSPNRQGAVVGNTIYF. In DNA, the CDR3 is TGTGCCAGCAGCCCAAACAGACAGGGGGCGGTAGTAGGAAACACCATATATTTT.

The gene calls are TRBV28 and TRBJ2-3, with a possible D match to TRBD1 (6 bases). The CDR3 extends over 16 amino acids. Germline CDR1 MDHEN, CDR2 SYDVKM. The V end lost 6 bases, the J end lost 0 bases, and 16 bases lay between the germline ends. DNA for the CDR3: TGTGCCAGCAGCCTCGGGACACTGATTAGCACAGATACGCAGTATTTT. This gives the protein CASSLGTLISTDTQYF.

This clonotype was counted many times. This sequence joins TRBV7-2 and TRBJ1-3; 8 bases line up with TRBD1. CDR1 SGHTA and CDR2 FQGNSA come from the germline V gene. Losses at the gene ends were 3 bases for V and 9 bases for J; bases not matched to a gene: 16. The length of the CDR3 is 17 residues. The CDR3 bases are TGTGCCAGCAGCTTTTATTACGGACAGGGTATGGAGGGCACCATATATTTT. Its translation is CASSFYYGQGMEGTIYF.